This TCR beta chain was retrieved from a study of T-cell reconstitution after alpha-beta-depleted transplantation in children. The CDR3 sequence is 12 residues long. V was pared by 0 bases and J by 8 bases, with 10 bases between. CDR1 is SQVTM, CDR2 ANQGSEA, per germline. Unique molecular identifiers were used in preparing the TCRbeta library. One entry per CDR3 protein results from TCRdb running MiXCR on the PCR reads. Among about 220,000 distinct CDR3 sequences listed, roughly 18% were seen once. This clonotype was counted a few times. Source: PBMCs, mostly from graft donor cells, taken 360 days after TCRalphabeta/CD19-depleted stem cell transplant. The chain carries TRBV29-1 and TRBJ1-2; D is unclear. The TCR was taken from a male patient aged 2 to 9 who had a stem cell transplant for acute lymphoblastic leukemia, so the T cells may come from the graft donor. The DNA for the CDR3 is TGCAGCGTTGAAGATCTGATAGAGGGCTACACCTTC. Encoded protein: CSVEDLIEGYTF.